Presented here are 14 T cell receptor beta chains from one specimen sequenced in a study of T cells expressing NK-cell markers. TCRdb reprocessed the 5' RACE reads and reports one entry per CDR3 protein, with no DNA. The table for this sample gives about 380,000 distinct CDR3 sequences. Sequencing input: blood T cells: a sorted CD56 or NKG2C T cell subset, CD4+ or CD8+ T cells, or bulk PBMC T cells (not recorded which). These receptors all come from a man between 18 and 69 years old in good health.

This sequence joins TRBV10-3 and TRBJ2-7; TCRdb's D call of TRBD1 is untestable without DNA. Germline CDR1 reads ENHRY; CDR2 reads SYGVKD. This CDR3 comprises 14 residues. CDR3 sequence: CAISGTPGEDEQYF.

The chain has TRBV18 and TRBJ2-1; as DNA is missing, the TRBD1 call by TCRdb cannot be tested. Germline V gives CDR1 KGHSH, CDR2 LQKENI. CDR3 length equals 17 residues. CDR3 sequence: CASSPPGKGARDNEQFF.

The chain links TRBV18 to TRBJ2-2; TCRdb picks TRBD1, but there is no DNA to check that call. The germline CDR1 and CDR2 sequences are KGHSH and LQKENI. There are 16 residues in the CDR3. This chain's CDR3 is CASSPPQGLNTGELFF.

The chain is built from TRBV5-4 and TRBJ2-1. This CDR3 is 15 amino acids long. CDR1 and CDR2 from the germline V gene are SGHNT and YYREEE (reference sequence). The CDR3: CASSLRRSSYNEQFF.

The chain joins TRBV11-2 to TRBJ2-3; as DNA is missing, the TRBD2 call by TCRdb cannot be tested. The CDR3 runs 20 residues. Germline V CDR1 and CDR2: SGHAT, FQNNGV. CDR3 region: CASSERRPGLAVTSTDTQYF.

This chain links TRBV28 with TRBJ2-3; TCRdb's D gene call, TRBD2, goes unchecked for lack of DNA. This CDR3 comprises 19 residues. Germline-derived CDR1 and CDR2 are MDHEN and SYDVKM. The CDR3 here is CASSLLVKGGIIVTDTQYF.

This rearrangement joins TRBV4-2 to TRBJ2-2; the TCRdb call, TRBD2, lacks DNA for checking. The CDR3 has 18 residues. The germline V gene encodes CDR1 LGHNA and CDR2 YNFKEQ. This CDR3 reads CASSQVAGGHDNTGELFF.

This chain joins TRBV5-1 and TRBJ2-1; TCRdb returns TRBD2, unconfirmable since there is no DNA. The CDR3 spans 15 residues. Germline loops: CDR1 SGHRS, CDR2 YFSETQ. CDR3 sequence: CASSPWTSGGAHCFF.

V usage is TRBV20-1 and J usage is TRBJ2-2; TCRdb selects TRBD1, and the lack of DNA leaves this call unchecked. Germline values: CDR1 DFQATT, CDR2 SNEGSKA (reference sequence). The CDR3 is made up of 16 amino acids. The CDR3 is CSARDPRTVNTGELFF.

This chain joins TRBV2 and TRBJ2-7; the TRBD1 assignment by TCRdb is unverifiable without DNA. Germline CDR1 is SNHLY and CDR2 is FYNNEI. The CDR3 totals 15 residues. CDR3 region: CASRTDRGRTYEQYF.

CDR3 loop: CASSLVGTGALSGANVLTF. The genes are TRBV5-4 and TRBJ2-6; TCRdb reports TRBD1, a call that lacks DNA to check it against. CDR3 length: 19 residues. CDR1 SGHNT and CDR2 YYREEE come from the germline V gene (reference sequence).

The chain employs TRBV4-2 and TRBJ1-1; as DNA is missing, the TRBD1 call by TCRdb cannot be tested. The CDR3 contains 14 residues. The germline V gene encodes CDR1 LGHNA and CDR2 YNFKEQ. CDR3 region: CASSTRQKNTEAFF.

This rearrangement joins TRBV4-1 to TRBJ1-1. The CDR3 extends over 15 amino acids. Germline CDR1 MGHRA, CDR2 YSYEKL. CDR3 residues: CASSLSRTGNTEAFF.

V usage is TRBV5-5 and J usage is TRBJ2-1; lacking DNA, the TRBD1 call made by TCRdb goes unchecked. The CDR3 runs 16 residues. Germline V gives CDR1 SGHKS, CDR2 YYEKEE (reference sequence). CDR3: CASSFPQLSSYNEQFF. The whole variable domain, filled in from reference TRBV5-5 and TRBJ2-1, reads DAGVTQSPTHLIKTRGQQVTLRCSPISGHKSVSWYQQVLGQGPQFIFQYYEKEERGRGNFPDRFSARQFPNYSSELNVNALLLGDSALYLCASSFPQLSSYNEQFFGPGTRLTVL.